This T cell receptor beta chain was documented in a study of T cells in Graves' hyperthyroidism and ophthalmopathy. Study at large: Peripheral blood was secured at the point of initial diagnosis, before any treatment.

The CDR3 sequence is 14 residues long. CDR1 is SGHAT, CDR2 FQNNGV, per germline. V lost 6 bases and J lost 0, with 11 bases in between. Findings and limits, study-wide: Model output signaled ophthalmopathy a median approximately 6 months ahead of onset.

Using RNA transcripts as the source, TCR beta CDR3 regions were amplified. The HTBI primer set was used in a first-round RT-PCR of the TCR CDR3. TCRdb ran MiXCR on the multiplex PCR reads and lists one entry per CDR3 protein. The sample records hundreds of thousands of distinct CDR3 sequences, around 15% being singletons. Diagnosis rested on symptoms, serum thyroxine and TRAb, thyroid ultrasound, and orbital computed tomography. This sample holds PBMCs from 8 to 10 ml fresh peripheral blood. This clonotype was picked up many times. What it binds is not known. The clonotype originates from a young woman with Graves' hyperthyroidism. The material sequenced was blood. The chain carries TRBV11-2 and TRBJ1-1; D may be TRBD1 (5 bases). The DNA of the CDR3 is TGTGCCAGCAGGGCCGGGACGGTGAACACTGAAGCTTTCTTT. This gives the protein CASRAGTVNTEAFF.